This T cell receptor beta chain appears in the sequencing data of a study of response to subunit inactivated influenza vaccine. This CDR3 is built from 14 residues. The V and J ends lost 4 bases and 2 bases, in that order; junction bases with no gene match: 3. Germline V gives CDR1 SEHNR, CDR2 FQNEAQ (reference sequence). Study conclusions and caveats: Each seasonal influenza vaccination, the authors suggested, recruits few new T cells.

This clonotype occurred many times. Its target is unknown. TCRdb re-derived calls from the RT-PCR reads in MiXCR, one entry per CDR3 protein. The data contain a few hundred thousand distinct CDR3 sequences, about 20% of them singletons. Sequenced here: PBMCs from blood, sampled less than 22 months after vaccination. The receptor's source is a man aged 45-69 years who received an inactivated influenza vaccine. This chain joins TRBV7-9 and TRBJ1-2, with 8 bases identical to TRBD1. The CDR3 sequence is CASSSRQGNYGYTF. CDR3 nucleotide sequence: TGTGCCAGCAGCTCGCGACAGGGGAACTATGGCTACACCTTC. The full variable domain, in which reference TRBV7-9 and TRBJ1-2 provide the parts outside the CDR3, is DTGVSQNPRHKITKRGQNVTFRCDPISEHNRLYWYRQTLGQGPEFLTYFQNEAQLEKSRLLSDRFSAERPKGSFSTLEIQRTEQGDSAMYLCASSSRQGNYGYTFGSGTRLTVV.